Listed below are T cell receptor beta chains from one sample, sequenced in a study of shared clonotypes between healthy human individuals. Assay: immunoSEQ multiplex PCR; the TCRdb copy retains only in-frame clones and omits some. The repertoire includes about 1 million clones, about 76% of them detected once, and about 1.5% sits in the top ten. Sequenced sample: memory CD4+ T cells sorted from blood. The receptor source for this set is a man aged 18 to 29 in good health. Each CDR3 is given with its conserved first and last residue. Each record gives: D gene, V gene, clone size, J gene, CDR3 protein, CDR3 DNA. D genes are given only for firm matches. A clone size is listed for some rows: how often the clone was seen (once, few, many), or a class if it is expanded.

d_call: -
v_call: TRBV5-6
clone_size: -
j_call: TRBJ2-2
cdr3_aa: CASSLVEGSHTGELFF
cdr3_nt: TGTGCCAGCAGCTTGGTTGAGGGGAGTCACACCGGGGAGCTGTTTTTT

d_call: -
v_call: TRBV5-6
clone_size: -
j_call: TRBJ1-2
cdr3_aa: CASRGVYGYTF
cdr3_nt: TGTGCCAGCAGAGGGGTTTATGGCTACACCTTC

d_call: TRBD2
v_call: TRBV2
clone_size: -
j_call: TRBJ2-3
cdr3_aa: CASSEGTSIDTQYF
cdr3_nt: TGTGCCAGCAGTGAAGGGACTAGCATAGATACGCAGTATTTT

d_call: TRBD2
v_call: TRBV25-1
clone_size: -
j_call: TRBJ2-1
cdr3_aa: CASSPTSGVREQFF
cdr3_nt: TGTGCCAGCAGCCCGACTAGCGGGGTCAGGGAGCAGTTCTTC

d_call: -
v_call: TRBV5-1
clone_size: once
j_call: TRBJ2-5
cdr3_aa: CASSLEVWGDETQYF
cdr3_nt: TGCGCCAGCAGCTTGGAGGTTTGGGGGGATGAGACCCAGTACTTC

d_call: -
v_call: TRBV6-5
clone_size: -
j_call: TRBJ1-5
cdr3_aa: CASKKGLSNQPQHF
cdr3_nt: TGTGCCAGCAAGAAGGGGCTAAGCAATCAGCCCCAGCATTTT

d_call: -
v_call: TRBV6-1
clone_size: few
j_call: TRBJ1-6
cdr3_aa: CASSEAKGSPLHF
cdr3_nt: TGTGCCAGCAGTGAAGCGAAGGGTTCACCCCTCCACTTT

d_call: TRBD1
v_call: TRBV2
clone_size: -
j_call: TRBJ2-1
cdr3_aa: CASRTRGLGDEQFF
cdr3_nt: TGTGCCAGCAGGACCAGGGGGTTGGGAGATGAGCAGTTCTTC

d_call: TRBD1
v_call: TRBV18
clone_size: -
j_call: TRBJ1-1
cdr3_aa: CASSPSSSLPGGSEAFF
cdr3_nt: TGTGCCAGCTCACCAAGTAGTAGTCTGCCAGGGGGCTCTGAAGCTTTCTTT

d_call: -
v_call: TRBV5-6
clone_size: -
j_call: TRBJ2-7
cdr3_aa: CASSLGSSYEQYF
cdr3_nt: TGTGCCAGCAGCCTAGGCAGCTCCTACGAGCAGTACTTC

d_call: TRBD2
v_call: TRBV4-2
clone_size: -
j_call: TRBJ2-1
cdr3_aa: CASSQVNSAGVNEQFF
cdr3_nt: TGTGCCAGCAGCCAAGTAAACAGCGCGGGGGTTAATGAGCAGTTCTTC

d_call: TRBD2
v_call: TRBV28
clone_size: -
j_call: TRBJ2-7
cdr3_aa: CASSQIWGGAYEQYF
cdr3_nt: TGTGCCAGCAGTCAGATTTGGGGAGGGGCCTACGAGCAGTACTTC

d_call: -
v_call: TRBV2
clone_size: -
j_call: TRBJ2-7
cdr3_aa: CASSQGGGRLTYEQYF
cdr3_nt: TGTGCCAGCAGCCAAGGAGGCGGGCGCCTAACCTACGAGCAGTACTTC

d_call: -
v_call: TRBV7-6
clone_size: -
j_call: TRBJ2-7
cdr3_aa: CASSLQGASYEQYF
cdr3_nt: TGTGCCAGCAGCTTACAAGGCGCATCCTACGAGCAGTACTTC

d_call: -
v_call: TRBV18
clone_size: -
j_call: TRBJ2-7
cdr3_aa: CASSPWGSREQYF
cdr3_nt: TGTGCCAGCTCACCTTGGGGTAGTCGCGAGCAGTACTTC

d_call: TRBD1
v_call: TRBV5-1
clone_size: -
j_call: TRBJ2-1
cdr3_aa: CASYRGQWNNEQFF
cdr3_nt: TGCGCCAGCTACAGGGGGCAGTGGAACAATGAGCAGTTCTTC

d_call: -
v_call: TRBV6-5
clone_size: -
j_call: TRBJ2-1
cdr3_aa: CASSWTSTAEQFF
cdr3_nt: TGTGCCAGCAGTTGGACTTCGACGGCCGAGCAGTTCTTC

d_call: TRBD1
v_call: TRBV5-6
clone_size: -
j_call: TRBJ2-2
cdr3_aa: CASSNPGQSKTGELFF
cdr3_nt: TGTGCCAGCAGTAACCCGGGACAGTCAAAGACCGGGGAGCTGTTTTTT

d_call: -
v_call: TRBV5-1
clone_size: -
j_call: TRBJ2-1
cdr3_aa: CASSLAGVGNEQFF
cdr3_nt: TGCGCCAGCAGCTTGGCGGGGGTAGGCAATGAGCAGTTCTTC

d_call: -
v_call: TRBV19
clone_size: -
j_call: TRBJ1-5
cdr3_aa: CASRLAQGGQPQHF
cdr3_nt: TGTGCCAGTAGATTGGCACAGGGAGGACAGCCCCAGCATTTT

d_call: -
v_call: TRBV15
clone_size: -
j_call: TRBJ2-7
cdr3_aa: CATRSGQSSYEQYF
cdr3_nt: TGTGCCACCAGGTCGGGGCAGAGCTCCTACGAGCAGTACTTC

d_call: -
v_call: TRBV18
clone_size: -
j_call: TRBJ1-4
cdr3_aa: CASSPDLNEKLFF
cdr3_nt: TGTGCCAGCTCTCCAGACTTGAATGAAAAACTGTTTTTT